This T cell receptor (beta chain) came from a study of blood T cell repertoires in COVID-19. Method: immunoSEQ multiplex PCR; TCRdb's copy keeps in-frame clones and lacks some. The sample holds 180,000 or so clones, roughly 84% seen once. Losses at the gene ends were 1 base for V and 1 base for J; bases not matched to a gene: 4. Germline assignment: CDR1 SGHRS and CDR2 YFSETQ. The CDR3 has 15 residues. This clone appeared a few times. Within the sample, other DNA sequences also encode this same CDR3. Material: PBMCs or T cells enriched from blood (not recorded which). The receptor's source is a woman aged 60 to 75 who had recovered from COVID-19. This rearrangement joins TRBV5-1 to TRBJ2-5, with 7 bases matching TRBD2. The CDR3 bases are TGCGCCAGCAGCTTGTGGCTAGCGGTCCAAGAGACCCAGTACTTC. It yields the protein CASSLWLAVQETQYF.